A single sample is the source of the 23 T cell receptor beta chains below, sequenced in a study of blood T cell repertoires in COVID-19. Generated by immunoSEQ multiplex PCR, the TCRdb table keeps only in-frame clones and is missing some. The table includes 68,000 or so clones, roughly 87% detected once. Sequencing used peripheral blood. The receptor set was obtained from a man aged 50-59 years with COVID-19, enrolled during active disease.

The chain is built from TRBV15 and TRBJ2-1; no reliable D call. The CDR3 sequence is 12 residues long. Germline assignment: CDR1 LNHNV and CDR2 YYDKDF (reference sequence). V lost 2 bases and J 8 bases, leaving 7 bases between the germline ends. The CDR3 spells CATSRRADEQFF. Written as DNA, the CDR3 is TGTGCCACCAGCAGAAGAGCCGATGAGCAGTTCTTC. Drawing the rest from reference TRBV15 and TRBJ2-1, the complete variable domain is DAMVIQNPRYQVTQFGKPVTLSCSQTLNHNVMYWYQQKSSQAPKLLFHYYDKDFNNEADTPDNFQSRRPNTSFCFLDIRSPGLGDTAMYLCATSRRADEQFFGPGTRLTVL.

The J gene is TRBJ2-3, the V gene TRBV2; 9 bases agree with TRBD2. Germline V gene lookup returns CDR1 SNHLY and CDR2 FYNNEI. V lost 5 bases to trimming and J lost 8 bases; unmatched junction nucleotides: 8. The CDR3 runs to 14 residues. For the CDR3, the DNA is TGTGCCAGCAGTTCGACGAGCGGGAGGCCTACGCAGTATTTT. It yields the protein CASSSTSGRPTQYF.

V and J are TRBV10-3 and TRBJ2-6; tentatively, D is TRBD2 (6 bases). This CDR3 comprises 18 residues. Per germline, CDR1 ENHRY and CDR2 SYGVKD. V was pared by 6 bases and J by 0 bases, with 18 bases between. As DNA, the CDR3 is TGTGCCATCAGGGTGGGGCTAGCGACCTCCTCTGGGGCCAACGTCCTGACTTTC. Amino acids: CAIRVGLATSSGANVLTF.

The chain combines TRBV4-2 with TRBJ2-3; 11 nucleotides match TRBD2. The ends lost 4 bases at V and 3 bases at J; junction bases unmatched: 3. Germline V gene sequence: CDR1 LGHNA, CDR2 YNFKEQ. The CDR3 consists of 15 residues. CDR3 coding DNA: TGTGCCAGCAGCCGCGGGACTAGCGGTACAGATACGCAGTATTTT. It codes for CASSRGTSGTDTQYF.

V is TRBV5-6 and J is TRBJ2-1; D is unresolved. Germline CDR1 SGHDT, CDR2 YYEEEE. The CDR3 is 14 residues long. The V end was cut by 4 bases, the J end by 3 bases, with 11 bases between. CDR3 amino acids: CASSPPTGYNEQFF. CDR3 DNA sequence: TGTGCCAGCAGCCCCCCTACTGGCTACAATGAGCAGTTCTTC.

This rearrangement joins TRBV29-1 to TRBJ2-7; D is tentatively TRBD1 or TRBD2 (5 bases each). The CDR3 runs 12 residues. Germline V gene data show CDR1 as SQVTM and CDR2 as ANQGSEA. Deletions cut 7 bases from V and 2 bases from J, with 12 bases between. CDR3 region: CSGGEGAYEQYF. The DNA for the CDR3 is TGCAGCGGGGGAGAAGGGGCCTACGAGCAGTACTTC.

The rearrangement links TRBV18 to TRBJ2-1; D possibly corresponds to TRBD2 (5 bases). The length of the CDR3 is 14 residues. CDR1 is KGHSH and CDR2 is LQKENI in the germline V gene. Trimming removed 3 bases from V and 8 bases from J, with 14 bases in between. CDR3 nucleotide sequence: TGTGCCAGCTCACCGAGGGCGGTAGAGGATGAGCAGTTCTTC. Translation gives CASSPRAVEDEQFF.

This clone has just one count. This chain joins TRBV7-9 and TRBJ2-3; D not resolved. Per germline, CDR1 SEHNR and CDR2 FQNEAQ (reference sequence). V lost 2 bases and J 0 bases, leaving 6 bases between the germline ends. The CDR3 is 14 residues long. In nucleotides, the CDR3 is TGTGCCAGCAGCTTATCGGGTAGCACAGATACGCAGTATTTT. It yields the protein CASSLSGSTDTQYF. Full variable domain (remainder filled in from reference TRBV7-9 and TRBJ2-3): DTGVSQNPRHKITKRGQNVTFRCDPISEHNRLYWYRQTLGQGPEFLTYFQNEAQLEKSRLLSDRFSAERPKGSFSTLEIQRTEQGDSAMYLCASSLSGSTDTQYFGPGTRLTVL.

This chain connects TRBV19 to TRBJ1-2, with D maybe TRBD1 (6 bases). CDR1 is LNHDA, CDR2 SQIVND, per germline (reference sequence). This CDR3 is built from 13 residues. Trimming shortened V by 3 bases and J by 7 bases, and 12 bases separated the two germline ends. CDR3 region: CASSIRGKIGYTF. CDR3 DNA: TGTGCCAGTAGTATTAGGGGGAAGATTGGCTACACCTTC.

This rearrangement joins TRBV7-2 to TRBJ2-1; 8 bases fit TRBD2. The CDR3 covers 14 residues. With 5 bases clipped from V and 11 bases from J, the junction kept 11 bases outside the gene matches. Germline CDR1 and CDR2: SGHTA and FQGNSA. CDR3 residues: CASSPLPSGGQQFF. The CDR3, as DNA: TGTGCCAGCAGCCCCCTCCCAAGCGGGGGCCAGCAGTTCTTC.

This clone was seen a handful of times. The gene calls are TRBV4-3 and TRBJ2-2, with D perhaps TRBD1 (5 bases). Germline CDR1 LGHNA, CDR2 YSLEER. Trimming cost V 1 base and J 1 base, with 16 bases left between them. The CDR3 consists of 18 residues. The CDR3 coding sequence is TGCGCCAGCAGCCAAGCTCTTTGGACAACAATGAACACCGGGGAGCTGTTTTTT. Its translation is CASSQALWTTMNTGELFF.

The count of this clone is one. The rearrangement joins TRBV10-3 to TRBJ2-7; 11 bases match TRBD2. Germline assignment: CDR1 ENHRY and CDR2 SYGVKD. Trimming at V came to 2 bases and at J to 5 bases, leaving 5 bases not matched to a gene. The CDR3 contains 15 residues. CDR3: CAISEKTSGTNEQYF. The DNA for the CDR3 is TGTGCCATCAGTGAGAAGACTAGCGGGACTAACGAGCAGTACTTC.

The chain employs TRBV29-1 and TRBJ1-3, with D hard to call. The CDR3 is 17 amino acids. V was cut by 1 base and J by 0 bases, with 16 bases left in between. The germline gives CDR1 SQVTM, CDR2 ANQGSEA. The CDR3 sequence is CSVEGFSEPLSGNTIYF. CDR3 nucleotides: TGCAGCGTTGAAGGTTTCTCTGAGCCCCTCTCTGGAAACACCATATATTTT.

The CDR3, as DNA: TGTGCCAGCAGCTTCGATGGGGCAGCGGGAGCTTTCTTT. Protein: CASSFDGAAGAFF. The J gene is TRBJ1-1, the V gene TRBV7-9; weak D call: TRBD1 (5 bases). The CDR3 is made up of 13 amino acids. V lost 3 bases and J lost 10, with 15 bases in between. Germline CDR1 is SEHNR and CDR2 is FQNEAQ (reference sequence).

The chain recombines TRBV18 with TRBJ2-5; D perhaps matches TRBD2 (6 bases). This CDR3 region has 13 residues. Trimming pared 3 bases from V and 4 bases from J, leaving 9 bases between. The germline gives CDR1 KGHSH, CDR2 LQKENI. In DNA form, the CDR3 reads TGTGCCAGCTCACCCCTCGGGAGAGAGACCCAGTACTTC. Translating gives CASSPLGRETQYF.

Notes on this clone: Compared with germline, one end of the junction differs, possibly owing to a read error. The chain uses TRBV20-1 and TRBJ2-7; D is possibly TRBD2 (5 bases). Germline assignment: CDR1 DFQATT and CDR2 SNEGSKA (reference sequence). The CDR3 is 13 residues long. For the CDR3, the DNA is TGCAGTGCTAGTTGGACCAAAGACTACGGGCAGTACTTC. This translates into CSASWTKDYGQYF.

The V gene is TRBV5-8, the J gene TRBJ1-1; D possibly corresponds to TRBD1 (6 bases). The germline V gene has CDR1 SGHTS and CDR2 YDEGEE. This CDR3 contains 13 residues. V was clipped by 0 bases and J by 11 bases, with 14 bases between them. CDR3 protein: CASSLGGQFYAFF. Written as DNA, the CDR3 is TGTGCCAGCAGCTTGGGGGGACAATTTTACGCTTTCTTT.

This clone came up a few times. The chain carries TRBV6-5 and TRBJ1-2; perhaps TRBD1 as D (6 bases). Looked up from germline, CDR1 is MNHEY and CDR2 is SVGAGI. V lost 0 bases, J lost 4 bases, and 15 bases lay in between. The CDR3 consists of 16 residues. This CDR3 is CASSYSRTGGSYGYTF. In nucleotides, the CDR3 is TGTGCCAGCAGTTACTCGAGAACGGGGGGCTCCTATGGCTACACCTTC.

J is TRBJ1-3 and V is TRBV7-9; TRBD1 aligns across 8 bases. Germline V CDR1 and CDR2: SEHNR, FQNEAQ (reference sequence). There are 16 residues in the CDR3. J lost 4 bases, V lost 2 bases, and 7 bases had no gene match. The CDR3 reads CASSLRTGIAGNTIYF. The DNA of the CDR3 is TGTGCCAGCAGCTTAAGGACAGGGATCGCCGGAAACACCATATATTTT.

The chain carries TRBV4-1 and TRBJ2-1, with TRBD2 matching 10 bases. The V gene end was trimmed by 1 base and the J gene end by 7 bases; junction bases not matched to a gene: 10. From germline, CDR1 is MGHRA and CDR2 YSYEKL. This CDR3 is built from 17 residues. The CDR3 coding sequence is TGCGCCAGCAGCCAAGGGCCGGCTAGCGGGAGTTTAAATGAGCAGTTCTTC. Translated, it gives CASSQGPASGSLNEQFF.

The V gene is TRBV9, the J gene TRBJ2-2; D is ambiguous. CDR1 is SGDLS, CDR2 YYNGEE, per germline. V lost 4 bases and J 0 bases, leaving 10 bases between the germline ends. CDR3 length: 15 residues. The CDR3 is CASSFRLSNTGELFF. For the CDR3, the DNA is TGTGCCAGCAGCTTCCGACTCTCGAACACCGGGGAGCTGTTTTTT. Looking up the rest from reference TRBV9 and TRBJ2-2 gives the full variable domain: DSGVTQTPKHLITATGQRVTLRCSPRSGDLSVYWYQQSLDQGLQFLIQYYNGEERAKGNILERFSAQQFPDLHSELNLSSLELGDSALYFCASSFRLSNTGELFFGEGSRLTVL.

The CDR3: CASSHGTSGSTEQFF. As DNA, the CDR3 is TGTGCCAGCAGCCACGGGACTAGCGGGAGTACTGAGCAGTTCTTC. V is TRBV7-8 and J is TRBJ2-1, with 14 bases identical to TRBD2. The CDR3 is 15 amino acids. Germline CDR1 SGHVS, CDR2 FQNEAQ. V gave up 5 bases and J gave up 9 bases; unmatched junction bases: 6.

This chain connects TRBV28 to TRBJ2-7, with 10 nucleotides matching TRBD1. Germline V CDR1 and CDR2: MDHEN, SYDVKM. The V segment lost 10 bases and the J segment 4 bases; nucleotides outside the gene matches: 10. The CDR3 spans 14 residues. The CDR3 DNA sequence: TGTGCCACCGTAACCGGGACAGGGGTTTACGAGCAGTACTTC. This codes for CATVTGTGVYEQYF.